The 27 T cell receptor beta chains below were found in one sample sequenced in a study of response to subunit inactivated influenza vaccine. TCRdb re-derived calls from the RT-PCR reads in MiXCR, one entry per CDR3 protein. This sample has just under 550,000 distinct CDR3 sequences, with approximately 24% found just once. In addition, the sample was reused for a study of T cells expressing NK-cell markers. From that paper: The authors generated TCR beta cDNA through 5'RACE template switching with UMIs.

Material: CD4+ T cells sorted from PBMCs, obtained 12 days after vaccination. The receptor set was obtained from a man aged 45 to 65 who received an inactivated influenza vaccine.

This chain joins TRBV10-3 and TRBJ2-1; TRBD1 might be the D (5 bases). The V and J ends lost 2 bases and 3 bases respectively, with 8 bases between them. CDR3 length equals 14 residues. Germline assignment: CDR1 ENHRY and CDR2 SYGVKD. In DNA, the CDR3 is TGTGCCATCAGTGAGGGGCAGGGCTACAATGAGCAGTTCTTC. Its translation is CAISEGQGYNEQFF.

This chain links TRBV6-2 or TRBV6-3 with TRBJ2-2; TRBD1 agrees at 10 bases. Germline values: CDR1 MNHEY, CDR2 SVGEGT. V lost 7 bases and J lost 4; bases outside the gene matches: 3. There are 14 residues in the CDR3. The CDR3 coding sequence is TGTGCCAGCACCAGGGACAGGGGCACCGGGGAGCTGTTTTTT. Residues: CASTRDRGTGELFF.

V gene TRBV4-1 combines with J gene TRBJ2-7; TRBD2 aligns across 7 bases. Germline CDR1 MGHRA, CDR2 YSYEKL. Trimming took 1 base from V and 9 from J; bases not matched to a gene: 12. The CDR3 runs 15 residues. CDR3 in amino acids: CASSQGASSGNGQYF. CDR3 bases: TGCGCCAGCAGCCAAGGTGCCTCTAGCGGAAACGGGCAGTACTTC.

The chain joins TRBV7-3 to TRBJ2-3, with D tentatively TRBD2 (6 bases). This CDR3 has 14 amino acids. The ends were cut back, 6 bases at V and 5 bases at J, with 15 bases in the middle. Germline-derived CDR1 and CDR2 are SGHTA and FQGTGA. CDR3: CASSNTGVRDTQYF. The CDR3 nucleotides are TGTGCCAGCAGTAATACGGGAGTGAGAGATACGCAGTATTTT.

The chain combines TRBV4-1 with TRBJ2-1; 10 positions match TRBD2. The CDR3 runs to 16 residues. The junction had 2 bases not matched to a gene; V was cut back by 1 base and J by 2 bases. The germline V gene encodes CDR1 MGHRA and CDR2 YSYEKL. The CDR3: CASSQGGLAAYNEQFF. The CDR3 DNA sequence: TGCGCCAGCAGCCAAGGTGGACTAGCGGCCTACAATGAGCAGTTCTTC.

This clonotype was counted between two and nine times. The V call is TRBV12-3 or TRBV12-4, the J call TRBJ1-2; TRBD1 matches at 8 bases. The length of the CDR3 is 15 residues. V trimming: 0 bases; J trimming: 8 bases; junction bases outside the gene matches: 8. The CDR3 region is CASSLAAQGARGYTF. The CDR3 region has the DNA TGTGCCAGCAGTTTAGCGGCTCAGGGGGCGAGAGGCTACACCTTC.

This chain uses TRBV11-2 with TRBJ1-1; maybe TRBD1 (6 bases). CDR1 and CDR2 (germline): SGHAT, FQNNGV. The CDR3 is 14 residues long. Trimming left V 2 bases short and J 4 bases short, with 11 bases between. Written as DNA, the CDR3 is TGTGCCAGCAGCTTAAACAGGGTCTTCACTGAAGCTTTCTTT. As protein: CASSLNRVFTEAFF.

The rearrangement joins TRBV10-2 to TRBJ2-2; 8 bases agree with TRBD2. Looked up from germline, CDR1 is WSHSY and CDR2 is SAAADI. Trimming at V came to 6 bases and at J to 3 bases, leaving 3 bases not matched to a gene. The CDR3 is 14 residues long. CDR3 bases: TGCGCCAGCAGGGTAGCGGGGTACACCGGGGAGCTGTTTTTT. Translation gives CASRVAGYTGELFF.

V gene TRBV6-2 or TRBV6-3 combines with J gene TRBJ2-1, with unresolved D. The V end was cut by 7 bases, the J end by 6 bases, with 13 bases between. The germline gives CDR1 MNHEY, CDR2 SVGEGT. The CDR3 sequence is 13 residues long. CDR3 sequence: CASTTYSSNEQFF. CDR3 DNA sequence: TGTGCCAGCACCACGTACTCCAGCAATGAGCAGTTCTTC.

This clonotype was counted many times. The rearrangement joins TRBV20-1 to TRBJ2-4, with 8 nucleotides matching TRBD1. The CDR3 sequence is 14 residues long. J lost 1 base, V lost 6 bases, and 5 bases had no gene match. Germline-derived CDR1 and CDR2 are DFQATT and SNEGSKA (reference sequence). This CDR3 is CSAPGGTAKNIQYF. In nucleotides, the CDR3 is TGCAGTGCGCCAGGGGGCACGGCCAAAAACATTCAGTACTTC.

The count of this clonotype is one. The chain combines TRBV10-3 with TRBJ1-4; D may be TRBD1 (5 bases). The CDR3 runs 13 residues. Trimming pared 10 bases from V and 7 bases from J, leaving 16 bases between. From germline, CDR1 is ENHRY and CDR2 SYGVKD. CDR3 amino acids: CATRRGVGEKLFF. CDR3 sequence (DNA): TGTGCCACCCGGCGGGGGGTTGGTGAAAAACTGTTTTTT.

This clonotype occurred a few times. This chain uses TRBV6-1 with TRBJ1-2; 9 nucleotides match TRBD1. The CDR3 consists of 16 residues. The V gene's germline CDR1 is MNHNS and CDR2 SASEGT. Germline trimming cut 6 bases from V and 2 bases from J; bases unmatched to any gene: 10. As DNA, the CDR3 is TGTGCCAGCAGACCGGACAGGGGAGGGGGGAACTATGGCTACACCTTC. Amino acids: CASRPDRGGGNYGYTF.

The chain employs TRBV18 and TRBJ2-5; D is undetermined. Per germline, CDR1 KGHSH and CDR2 LQKENI. V lost 4 bases and J 2 bases, leaving 8 bases between the germline ends. The CDR3 is made up of 13 amino acids. This CDR3 reads CASSRSKQETQYF. DNA of the CDR3: TGTGCCAGCTCACGATCAAAACAAGAGACCCAGTACTTC.

The chain uses TRBV12-3 or TRBV12-4 and TRBJ2-7, with TRBD2 as a possible D gene (5 bases). The CDR3 is made up of 14 amino acids. Deletions cut 5 bases from V and 2 bases from J, with 13 bases between. CDR3 in amino acids: CASSPWEMPYEQYF. CDR3 DNA: TGTGCCAGCAGTCCTTGGGAGATGCCCTACGAGCAGTACTTC.

The V gene is TRBV28, the J gene TRBJ2-7; weak D call: TRBD1 (6 bases). Germline V CDR1 and CDR2: MDHEN, SYDVKM. V was pared by 3 bases and J by 9 bases, with 15 bases between. CDR3 length: 13 residues. DNA for the CDR3: TGTGCCAGCAGTTTCCGCAAACTCAGGGGGCAGTACTTC. Translation gives CASSFRKLRGQYF.

V usage is TRBV5-4 and J usage is TRBJ2-3; D gene ambiguous. The CDR3 loop spans 12 amino acids. V lost 2 bases, J lost 5 bases, and 6 bases lay in between. CDR1 is SGHNT and CDR2 is YYREEE in the germline V gene (reference sequence). The CDR3 coding sequence is TGTGCCAGCAGCTTTTTCTTAGATACGCAGTATTTT. As protein: CASSFFLDTQYF.

Only a few counts were recorded for this clonotype. The chain links TRBV20-1 to TRBJ2-1, with 10 bases lining up with TRBD1. V lost 5 bases and J lost 0; bases outside the gene matches: 1. The CDR3 extends over 14 amino acids. Germline V CDR1 and CDR2: DFQATT, SNEGSKA (reference sequence). As DNA, the CDR3 is TGCAGTGCTGGGGACAGGGGCTCCTACAATGAGCAGTTCTTC. This translates into CSAGDRGSYNEQFF.

V is TRBV7-8 and J is TRBJ1-2; no reliable D call. The CDR3 covers 16 residues. Trimming removed 6 bases from V and 2 bases from J, with 19 bases in between. The germline gives CDR1 SGHVS, CDR2 FQNEAQ. The CDR3, as DNA: TGTGCCAGCAGTATAACGGCAGGAGCTCTAAACTATGGCTACACCTTC. This encodes CASSITAGALNYGYTF.

This clonotype has more than one count but fewer than ten. The chain employs TRBV27 and TRBJ1-2; 7 bases match TRBD1. Germline V gene lookup returns CDR1 MNHEY and CDR2 SMNVEV (reference sequence). The CDR3 totals 14 residues. J gave up 5 bases and V 6 bases, and 9 bases lay outside the gene matches. The CDR3 loop reads CASRPRDRIYGYTF. In nucleotides, the CDR3 is TGTGCCAGCAGACCTCGGGACAGAATTTATGGCTACACCTTC.

This clonotype has just a few counts. The chain combines TRBV4-3 with TRBJ2-1; D unclear. V lost 0 bases to trimming and J lost 4 bases, with 16 bases between them. The CDR3 covers 17 residues. The germline CDR1 and CDR2 sequences are LGHNA and YSLEER. This chain's CDR3 is CASSQDGASLTYNEQFF. DNA for the CDR3: TGCGCCAGCAGCCAAGATGGCGCTAGTCTCACATACAATGAGCAGTTCTTC.

The sample holds a few counts of this clonotype. The chain is built from TRBV3-1 and TRBJ1-1; D is unclear. The CDR3 sequence is 12 residues long. V shed 0 bases and J shed 5 bases, with 4 bases lying between them. Germline V gives CDR1 LGHDT, CDR2 YNNKEL (reference sequence). CDR3 loop: CASSQESTEAFF. CDR3 nucleotides: TGTGCCAGCAGCCAAGAATCTACTGAAGCTTTCTTT.

Only a few counts were recorded for this clonotype. The chain couples TRBV27 to TRBJ2-5; no definite D call. The CDR3 contains 15 residues. V gave up 0 bases and J gave up 4 bases, with 12 bases separating them. CDR1 and CDR2 from the germline V gene are MNHEY and SMNVEV (reference sequence). CDR3 DNA sequence: TGTGCCAGCAGTTTATCGTGGCAGGTGACAGAGACCCAGTACTTC. This translates into CASSLSWQVTETQYF.

This chain links TRBV5-1 with TRBJ2-7; TRBD2 might be the D (5 bases). The germline CDR1 and CDR2 sequences are SGHRS and YFSETQ. The CDR3 loop spans 14 amino acids. Trimming cost V 8 bases and J 0 bases, with 15 bases left between them. The CDR3 nucleotides read TGCGCCAGTTCAGAGGGCCTAAGCTCCTACGAGCAGTACTTC. Translated, it gives CASSEGLSSYEQYF.

This clonotype occurred a few times. CDR3 in DNA: TGTGCCAGCAGTAGAGCGGGGGGGCAGACTGAGCAGTTCTTC. Protein product: CASSRAGGQTEQFF. The chain uses TRBV4-2 and TRBJ2-1; TRBD2 matches 10 bases. V dropped 6 bases and J dropped 9; count of bases not matched to a gene: 8. Germline V gene lookup returns CDR1 LGHNA and CDR2 YNFKEQ. The CDR3 length is 14 residues.

This clonotype was observed a few times. The V and J genes are TRBV6-5 and TRBJ2-7, with D tentatively TRBD2 (7 bases). The V gene lost 0 bases and the J gene lost 6 bases, with 9 bases spanning the gap. Germline CDR1 is MNHEY and CDR2 is SVGAGI. The CDR3 length is 13 residues. The DNA for the CDR3 is TGTGCCAGCAGTTACTCGAGGGGGGGCGAGCAGTACTTC. This sequence encodes CASSYSRGGEQYF.

This chain connects TRBV7-2 to TRBJ2-5, with D perhaps matching TRBD1 or TRBD2 (6 bases each). This CDR3 contains 13 residues. Between the trimmed V and J ends, which lost 5 bases and 8 bases, there was a span of 15 bases. Germline lookup yields CDR1 SGHTA and CDR2 FQGNSA. The DNA for the CDR3 is TGTGCCAGCAGCGAAAGGGGGGAGATCACCCAGTACTTC. Its protein is CASSERGEITQYF.

This clonotype showed up just a few times. The chain combines TRBV7-2 with TRBJ2-1; 7 bases match TRBD2. The trim removed 2 bases at V and 2 bases at J, leaving 6 bases unmatched. The CDR3 is made up of 16 amino acids. CDR1 and CDR2 from the germline V gene are SGHTA and FQGNSA. CDR3: CASSLWGGSPYNEQFF. The CDR3 DNA reads TGTGCCAGCAGCTTATGGGGCGGGAGTCCCTACAATGAGCAGTTCTTC. Filled out from reference TRBV7-2 and TRBJ2-1, the complete variable domain reads GAGVSQSPSNKVTEKGKDVELRCDPISGHTALYWYRQSLGQGLEFLIYFQGNSAPDKSGLPSDRFSAERTGGSVSTLTIQRTQQEDSAVYLCASSLWGGSPYNEQFFGPGTRLTVL.